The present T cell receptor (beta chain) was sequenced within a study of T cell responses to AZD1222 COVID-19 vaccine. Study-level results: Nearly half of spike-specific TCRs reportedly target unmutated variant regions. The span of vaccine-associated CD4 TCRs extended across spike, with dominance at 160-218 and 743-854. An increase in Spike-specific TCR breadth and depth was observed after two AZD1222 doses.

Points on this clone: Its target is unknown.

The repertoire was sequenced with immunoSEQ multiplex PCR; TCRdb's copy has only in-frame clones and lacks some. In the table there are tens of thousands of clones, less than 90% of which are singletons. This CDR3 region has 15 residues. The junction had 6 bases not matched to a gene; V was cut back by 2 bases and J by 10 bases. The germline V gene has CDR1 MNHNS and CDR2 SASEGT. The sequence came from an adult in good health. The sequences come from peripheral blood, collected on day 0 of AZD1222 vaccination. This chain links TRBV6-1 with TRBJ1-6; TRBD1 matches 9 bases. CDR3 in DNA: TGTGCCAGCAGTGAAAGGGGGACAGGGAGCTCACCCCTCCACTTT. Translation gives CASSERGTGSSPLHF.